The 21 T cell receptor beta chains below were found in one sample sequenced in a study of shared clonotypes between healthy human individuals. The table came from immunoSEQ multiplex PCR; TCRdb's copy has only in-frame clones and leaves some out. This table has about 2,500,000 clones, just over 90% appearing once. The sequenced sample consisted of naive CD4+ T cells sorted from blood. The subset is: CD45RA+ positively selected. Receptors were obtained from a man aged 18 to 30 in good health.

This chain uses TRBV12-5 with TRBJ2-1, with TRBD2 matching over 14 bases. V gave up 4 bases and J gave up 5 bases; unmatched junction bases: 4. The CDR3 covers 16 residues. Germline CDR1 LGHNT, CDR2 FRNRAP. The CDR3 protein is CASGSPTSGRDNEQFF. The CDR3 DNA reads as TGTGCTAGTGGTTCCCCGACTAGCGGGAGGGACAATGAGCAGTTCTTC.

The chain links TRBV7-8 to TRBJ2-5; TRBD2 agrees at 9 bases. V gave up 5 bases and J gave up 5 bases; unmatched junction bases: 9. This CDR3 region has 15 residues. Germline lookup yields CDR1 SGHVS and CDR2 FQNEAQ. CDR3 residues: CASSSPGLAGETQYF. The CDR3 DNA sequence: TGTGCCAGCAGCAGCCCGGGACTAGCCGGGGAGACCCAGTACTTC.

The rearrangement joins TRBV30 to TRBJ2-4; 9 positions agree with TRBD2. J was trimmed by 12 bases and V by 0 bases; bases with no gene match: 6. The CDR3 has 13 residues. Germline CDR1 GTSNPN, CDR2 SVGIG (reference sequence). CDR3 nucleotides: TGTGCCTGGAGTGTACGAGGGACTAGCACTCAGTACTTC. Residues: CAWSVRGTSTQYF. The entire variable domain, with the rest obtained from reference TRBV30 and TRBJ2-4, is as follows: SQTIHQWPATLVQPVGSPLSLECTVEGTSNPNLYWYRQAAGRGLQLLFYSVGIGQISSEVPQNLSASRPQDRQFILSSKKLLLSDSGFYLCAWSVRGTSTQYFGAGTRLSVL.

The J gene is TRBJ1-1, the V gene TRBV27, with D unresolved. Trimming cost V 3 bases and J 0 bases, with 8 bases left between them. The CDR3 is made up of 14 amino acids. CDR1 MNHEY and CDR2 SMNVEV come from the germline V gene (reference sequence). As DNA, the CDR3 is TGTGCCAGCAGTTTGACACTTCTGAACACTGAAGCTTTCTTT. Amino acids: CASSLTLLNTEAFF.

The V gene is TRBV7-9, the J gene TRBJ1-2; a possible D gene is TRBD1 (6 bases). V was trimmed by 3 bases and J by 7 bases, leaving 12 bases between them. Germline V gene sequence: CDR1 SEHNR, CDR2 FQNEAQ (reference sequence). This CDR3 is 13 amino acids long. This CDR3 is CASSFQGPGGYTF. CDR3 DNA sequence: TGTGCCAGCAGCTTTCAGGGGCCGGGTGGCTACACCTTC. The whole variable domain, remainder taken from reference TRBV7-9 and TRBJ1-2, is DTGVSQNPRHKITKRGQNVTFRCDPISEHNRLYWYRQTLGQGPEFLTYFQNEAQLEKSRLLSDRFSAERPKGSFSTLEIQRTEQGDSAMYLCASSFQGPGGYTFGSGTRLTVV.

The genes are TRBV10-3 and TRBJ2-7, with D possibly called TRBD1 or TRBD2 (5 bases each). Per germline, CDR1 ENHRY and CDR2 SYGVKD. Trimming pared 6 bases from V and 0 bases from J, leaving 21 bases between. This CDR3 has 17 residues. The CDR3 reads CAISLKALSGASYEQYF. The CDR3 nucleotides read TGTGCCATCAGCTTGAAGGCCCTATCCGGGGCCTCCTACGAGCAGTACTTC.

This chain joins TRBV7-2 and TRBJ2-2; 10 nucleotides match TRBD2. The CDR3 contains 17 residues. Germline CDR1 SGHTA, CDR2 FQGNSA. J gave up 7 bases and V 5 bases, and 13 bases lay outside the gene matches. CDR3 DNA: TGTGCCAGCAGCCGCACGGTCCTAGCGGGAGTCAACGGGGAGCTGTTTTTT. It translates to CASSRTVLAGVNGELFF. Full variable domain (rest looked up from reference TRBV7-2 and TRBJ2-2): GAGVSQSPSNKVTEKGKDVELRCDPISGHTALYWYRQSLGQGLEFLIYFQGNSAPDKSGLPSDRFSAERTGGSVSTLTIQRTQQEDSAVYLCASSRTVLAGVNGELFFGEGSRLTVL.

The chain links TRBV7-9 to TRBJ1-2; no clear D. The CDR3 covers 14 residues. Germline loops: CDR1 SEHNR, CDR2 FQNEAQ (reference sequence). Trimming shortened V by 1 base and J by 7 bases, and 13 bases separated the two germline ends. The CDR3 region has the DNA TGTGCCAGCAGCTTAGGAGCCAGAACAGCTGGCTACACCTTC. This codes for CASSLGARTAGYTF.

The chain links TRBV12-5 to TRBJ2-1; D is uncertain. Trimming took 5 bases from V and 6 from J, leaving 5 bases between them. Looked up from germline, CDR1 is LGHNT and CDR2 is FRNRAP. The CDR3 consists of 11 residues. The DNA of the CDR3 is TGTGCTAGTGGTATTACCAATGAGCAGTTCTTC. Amino acids: CASGITNEQFF.

This chain joins TRBV5-1 and TRBJ2-7; 9 bases map to TRBD1. This CDR3 is built from 13 residues. J gave up 6 bases and V 4 bases, and 5 bases lay outside the gene matches. Germline V gene lookup returns CDR1 SGHRS and CDR2 YFSETQ. The CDR3 DNA reads as TGCGCCAGCAGCGGTGGGGACAGGGCCGAGCAGTACTTC. Residues: CASSGGDRAEQYF.

J is TRBJ2-3 and V is TRBV18, with TRBD1 as a possible D gene (7 bases). Per the germline V gene, CDR1 is KGHSH and CDR2 is LQKENI. This CDR3 has 15 amino acids. V was cut by 5 bases and J by 1 base, with 13 bases left in between. The CDR3 spells CASSSQGGRTDTQYF. Written as DNA, the CDR3 is TGTGCCAGCTCATCTCAGGGGGGCCGCACAGATACGCAGTATTTT.

This chain joins TRBV11-2 and TRBJ1-2, with unresolved D. Germline V gene lookup returns CDR1 SGHAT and CDR2 FQNNGV. The CDR3 totals 13 residues. V was clipped by 1 base and J by 8 bases, with 11 bases between them. The CDR3 DNA is TGTGCCAGCAGCTTAGTGGGCCGAAGCGGCTACACCTTC. This translates into CASSLVGRSGYTF.

The chain combines TRBV10-3 with TRBJ2-2; 7 bases line up with TRBD1. J lost 0 bases, V lost 6 bases, and 4 bases had no gene match. This CDR3 spans 15 amino acids. Germline values: CDR1 ENHRY, CDR2 SYGVKD. CDR3 bases: TGTGCCATCAGCAAGGGACAGCCGAACACCGGGGAGCTGTTTTTT. Protein product: CAISKGQPNTGELFF.

This chain links TRBV6-6 with TRBJ1-1; D is undetermined. The germline V gene has CDR1 MNHNY and CDR2 SVGAGI (reference sequence). The CDR3 sequence is 14 residues long. Trimming removed 2 bases at V and 5 bases at J, with 12 bases between. The CDR3 sequence is CASSYRAVSTEAFF. The CDR3 nucleotides are TGTGCCAGCAGTTACAGGGCAGTATCTACTGAAGCTTTCTTT.

This chain joins TRBV19 and TRBJ1-3, with 9 positions matching TRBD1. The CDR3 sequence is 15 residues long. Unmatched junction bases numbered 2, after V lost 0 bases and J lost 5 bases. The germline V gene has CDR1 LNHDA and CDR2 SQIVND (reference sequence). The CDR3 nucleotides read TGTGCCAGTAGTATAGATGGGACAGGGAGAAACACCATATATTTT. Encoded protein: CASSIDGTGRNTIYF.

The V call is TRBV12-5, the J call TRBJ2-7, with 7 bases matching TRBD1. CDR3 length equals 13 residues. Trimming cost V 6 bases and J 0 bases; bases outside gene matches: 2. Germline V gives CDR1 LGHNT, CDR2 FRNRAP. CDR3 protein: CASGGDSSYEQYF. CDR3 DNA: TGTGCTAGTGGGGGGGACAGCTCCTACGAGCAGTACTTC.

This chain connects TRBV9 to TRBJ2-3; TRBD2 matches at 8 bases. Germline V lookup: CDR1 SGDLS, CDR2 YYNGEE. V gave up 4 bases and J gave up 2 bases; unmatched junction bases: 12. This CDR3 contains 17 residues. The CDR3 region has the DNA TGTGCCAGCAGCTCCGGGAGGGGCGGGGAGACCACAGATACGCAGTATTTT. This translates into CASSSGRGGETTDTQYF.

The chain recombines TRBV10-3 with TRBJ2-7, with unresolved D. With 3 bases removed from V and 0 bases from J, the gap between germline ends came to 12 bases. Germline CDR1 reads ENHRY; CDR2 reads SYGVKD. This CDR3 contains 15 residues. DNA for the CDR3: TGTGCCATCAGTGAAGTCAGCAAGAGCTCCTACGAGCAGTACTTC. Its translation: CAISEVSKSSYEQYF.

The chain recombines TRBV10-1 with TRBJ2-3; possible D gene TRBD1, 5 bases. Per germline, CDR1 WNHNN and CDR2 SYGVQD (reference sequence). Trimming took 4 bases from V and 4 from J, leaving 12 bases between them. CDR3 length: 14 residues. The CDR3 protein is CASSGPRVADTQYF. The CDR3 DNA reads TGCGCCAGCAGTGGCCCCAGGGTAGCAGATACGCAGTATTTT.

The chain is built from TRBV2 and TRBJ2-7, with 7 bases identical to TRBD2. CDR1 and CDR2 from the germline V gene are SNHLY and FYNNEI. CDR3 size: 12 residues. With V trimmed by 8 bases and J by 4 bases, 5 bases remained unmatched. The CDR3 loop reads CASGGLPYEQYF. CDR3 nucleotides: TGTGCCAGCGGGGGACTACCGTACGAGCAGTACTTC.

The rearrangement joins TRBV6-1 to TRBJ2-3; D unresolved. The CDR3 extends over 11 amino acids. V dropped 5 bases and J dropped 2 bases, with 2 bases sitting between them. Germline-derived CDR1 and CDR2 are MNHNS and SASEGT. The CDR3 sequence is CASSNTDTQYF. CDR3 DNA sequence: TGTGCCAGCAGTAACACAGATACGCAGTATTTT.